A single sample is the source of the 8 T cell receptor beta chains below, sequenced in a study of response to subunit inactivated influenza vaccine. TCRdb ran MiXCR on the RT-PCR reads and lists one entry per CDR3 protein. This sample has roughly 500,000 distinct CDR3 sequences, with approximately 15% found just once. The specimen was CD4+ T cells sorted from PBMCs, collected around 25 months after vaccination. Receptors were obtained from a man in his fifties or sixties who received an inactivated influenza vaccine.

This clonotype was counted a few times. V is TRBV9 and J is TRBJ1-5; no clear D. The CDR3 has 13 amino acids. The V gene lost 5 bases and the J gene lost 2 bases, with 8 bases spanning the gap. The germline gives CDR1 SGDLS, CDR2 YYNGEE. DNA of the CDR3: TGTGCCAGCAGTCGGTGGGGCAATCAGCCCCAGCATTTT. This translates into CASSRWGNQPQHF.

The chain combines TRBV4-3 with TRBJ2-1; D not certain. The CDR3 loop spans 15 amino acids. With 0 bases removed from V and 4 bases from J, the gap between germline ends came to 10 bases. Germline V gene sequence: CDR1 LGHNA, CDR2 YSLEER. The CDR3 DNA is TGCGCCAGCAGCCAAGAAGGGAACGGGTACAATGAGCAGTTCTTC. The encoded protein is CASSQEGNGYNEQFF.

This clonotype was detected a few times. The V call is TRBV7-2, the J call TRBJ1-4; 12 bases are shared with TRBD1. The V segment lost 5 bases and the J segment 2 bases; nucleotides outside the gene matches: 6. This CDR3 is built from 17 residues. The germline CDR1 and CDR2 sequences are SGHTA and FQGNSA. The CDR3 DNA follows: TGTGCCAGCAGCCAACGGGACAGGGGGCGCACTAATGAAAAACTGTTTTTT. Translation: CASSQRDRGRTNEKLFF.

The sample holds a few counts of this clonotype. The CDR3, as DNA: TGCGCCAGCAGCTCATCCCCGGGACAAACGAACACCGGGGAGCTGTTTTTT. Its protein product is CASSSSPGQTNTGELFF. This chain joins TRBV5-1 and TRBJ2-2, with D perhaps TRBD1 (6 bases). Germline V CDR1 and CDR2: SGHRS, YFSETQ. The CDR3 consists of 17 residues. Trimming stripped 3 bases from V and 0 bases from J, with 15 bases between.

This clonotype has more than one count but fewer than ten. V and J are TRBV7-2 and TRBJ2-7, with 8 bases matching TRBD1. The CDR3 extends over 16 amino acids. Germline loops: CDR1 SGHTA, CDR2 FQGNSA. The V segment lost 5 bases and the J segment 2 bases; nucleotides outside the gene matches: 11. CDR3 amino acids: CASSLGQGRLTYEQYF. CDR3 coding DNA: TGTGCCAGCAGCCTCGGACAGGGACGTTTAACCTACGAGCAGTACTTC.

The rearrangement links TRBV5-1 to TRBJ2-5; tentative D call: TRBD2 (6 bases). V dropped 0 bases and J dropped 5 bases, with 11 bases sitting between them. This CDR3 has 14 amino acids. Per germline, CDR1 SGHRS and CDR2 YFSETQ. This chain's CDR3 is CASSLGRESETQYF. CDR3 in DNA: TGCGCCAGCAGCTTGGGACGGGAGTCCGAGACCCAGTACTTC. Drawing the rest from reference TRBV5-1 and TRBJ2-5, the complete variable domain is KAGVTQTPRYLIKTRGQQVTLSCSPISGHRSVSWYQQTPGQGLQFLFEYFSETQRNKGNFPGRFSGRQFSNSRSEMNVSTLELGDSALYLCASSLGRESETQYFGPGTRLLVL.

The J gene is TRBJ1-2, the V gene TRBV15, with unresolved D. CDR1 is LNHNV and CDR2 is YYDKDF in the germline V gene (reference sequence). The CDR3 is 12 residues long. Trimming left V 1 base short and J 6 bases short, with 6 bases between. The CDR3 protein is CATSRARDGYTF. The CDR3, as DNA: TGTGCCACCAGCAGAGCGCGGGATGGCTACACCTTC.

This clonotype turned up a few times. The V and J genes are TRBV24-1 and TRBJ2-5; 11 bases match TRBD1. The trim removed 4 bases at V and 5 bases at J, leaving 8 bases unmatched. Germline V lookup: CDR1 KGHDR, CDR2 SFDVKD. CDR3 size: 16 residues. The CDR3 coding sequence is TGTGCCACCAGTGACCCCCGGGACAGGGGGGGGGAGACCCAGTACTTC. It specifies CATSDPRDRGGETQYF.